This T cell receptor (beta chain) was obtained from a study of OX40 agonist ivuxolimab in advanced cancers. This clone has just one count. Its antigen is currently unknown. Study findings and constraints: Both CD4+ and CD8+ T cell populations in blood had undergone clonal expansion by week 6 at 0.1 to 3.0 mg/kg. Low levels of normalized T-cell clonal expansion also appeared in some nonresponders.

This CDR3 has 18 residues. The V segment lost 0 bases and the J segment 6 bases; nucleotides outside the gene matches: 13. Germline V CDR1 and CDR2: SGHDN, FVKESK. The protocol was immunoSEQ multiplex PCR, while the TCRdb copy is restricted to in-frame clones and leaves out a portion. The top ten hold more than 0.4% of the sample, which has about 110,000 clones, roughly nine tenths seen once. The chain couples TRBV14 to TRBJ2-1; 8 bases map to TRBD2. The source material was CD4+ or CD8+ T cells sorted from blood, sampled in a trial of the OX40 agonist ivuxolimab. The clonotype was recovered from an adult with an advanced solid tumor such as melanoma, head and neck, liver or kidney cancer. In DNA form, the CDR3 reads TGTGCCAGCAGCCAAGATATCTTCTCGGGGGGGGCCACCAATGAGCAGTTCTTC. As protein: CASSQDIFSGGATNEQFF.